The rows below give T cell receptor beta chains drawn from one sample of a study of neurological immune-mediated disorders. Via MiXCR, TCRdb re-called the 5' RACE reads, giving one row per CDR3 protein. The sample records roughly 56,000 distinct CDR3 sequences, about an eighth being singletons. Sequenced: PBMCs. All receptors derive from a man aged 60-69 years in good health. The CDR3 runs from the conserved cysteine through the conserved F or W. The order of the fields is D gene, J gene, V gene, clone size, CDR3 DNA, CDR3 protein. D genes are given only for firm matches. Some rows have no size entry. The others give once, few or many, or a class for an expanded clone.

TRBD2,TRBJ2-5,TRBV6-5,few,TGTGCCAGCTCCAGGGCCGGGGGGTCCGGGGGCCAGTACTTC,CASSRAGGSGGQYF
NA,TRBJ2-7,TRBV28,many,TGTGCCAGCAGTTTAACGGGTGCGGGACAGATTTCCGAGCAGTACTTC,CASSLTGAGQISEQYF
NA,TRBJ1-6,TRBV7-2,many,TGTGCCAGCAGCTTAGACGGAGATTCACCCCTCCACTTT,CASSLDGDSPLHF
TRBD1,TRBJ1-1,TRBV5-1,many,TGCGCCAGCGGGGTTACAGGGGGCAACACTGAAGCTTTCTTT,CASGVTGGNTEAFF
TRBD1,TRBJ2-7,TRBV18,NA,TGTGCCAGCTCACTATGGGGACAGCTTGGGAACGAACAGTACTTC,CASSLWGQLGNEQYF
NA,TRBJ2-7,TRBV20-1,many,TGCAGTGCTAGAAGTATCCACGAGCAGTACTTC,CSARSIHEQYF
NA,TRBJ1-2,TRBV12-3/TRBV12-4,many,TGTGCCAGCAGCCCTGACGGAAACTATGGCTACACCTTC,CASSPDGNYGYTF
NA,TRBJ2-2,TRBV6-2/TRBV6-3,many,TGTGCCAGCAGTCCCACTACGAACACCGGGGAGCTGTTTTTT,CASSPTTNTGELFF
NA,TRBJ2-7,TRBV6-6,many,TGTGCCAGCGCATCCGGGGCAGTATCCTACGAGCAGTACTTC,CASASGAVSYEQYF
TRBD2,TRBJ2-5,TRBV27,many,TGTGCCAGCAGTCCCCGACTAGCGGGGTTACAAGAGACCCAGTACTTC,CASSPRLAGLQETQYF
TRBD1,TRBJ1-1,TRBV5-6,many,TGTGCCAGCAGCTACAGGGGATACATGAACACTGAAGCTTTCTTT,CASSYRGYMNTEAFF
TRBD1,TRBJ2-1,TRBV12-3/TRBV12-4,many,TGTGCCAGCAGTCTCCGGACAGGGGGCGGCGATGAGCAGTTCTTC,CASSLRTGGGDEQFF
NA,TRBJ2-2,TRBV6-2/TRBV6-3,NA,TGTGCCAGCAGCCTCCGGGACTCCTCCGGGGAGCTGTTTTTT,CASSLRDSSGELFF
NA,TRBJ1-5,TRBV12-3/TRBV12-4,many,TGTGCCAGCAGCTCCGTAAATAGCAATCAGCCCCAGCATTTT,CASSSVNSNQPQHF
NA,TRBJ1-5,TRBV7-9,many,TGTGCCAGCAGCCCGGAAGGGGGTTGGAATCAGCCCCAGCATTTT,CASSPEGGWNQPQHF
NA,TRBJ1-5,TRBV4-2,many,TGTGCCAGCAGCCAAGAGGAGGGCAATCAGCCCCAGCATTTT,CASSQEEGNQPQHF
TRBD1,TRBJ2-2,TRBV18,many,TGTGCCAGCTCACTCGGGACAGGCACCGGGGAGCTGTTTTTT,CASSLGTGTGELFF
NA,TRBJ1-2,TRBV7-2,NA,TGTGCCGGCAGCCTGGGAACCGGGCCTCAGGAAGGCTACACCTTC,CAGSLGTGPQEGYTF
TRBD1,TRBJ1-2,TRBV29-1,many,TGCAGCGTCGCGACAGGGAACTATGGCTACACCTTC,CSVATGNYGYTF
NA,TRBJ2-1,TRBV10-3,many,TGTGCCATCATGCGGGACGGAAACAATGAGCAGTTCTTC,CAIMRDGNNEQFF
TRBD1,TRBJ2-7,TRBV19,NA,TGTGCCAGTGCCCCGGGACAGGGAACCTACGAGCAGTACTTC,CASAPGQGTYEQYF
TRBD1,TRBJ1-2,TRBV10-3,many,TGTGCCATCAGTGAGTCCACAGGGGGCGAGTATGGCTACACCTTC,CAISESTGGEYGYTF
NA,TRBJ1-5,TRBV21-1,NA,TGTGCCAGCAACAGCGGAGGGTCTTATAGCAATCAGCCCCAGCATTTT,CASNSGGSYSNQPQHF
NA,TRBJ1-1,TRBV2,many,TGTGCCAGCAGTGATCGGCCAGCGATGAACACTGAAGCTTTCTTT,CASSDRPAMNTEAFF
NA,TRBJ1-2,TRBV18,many,TGTGCCAGCTCACCTCCCCGGCAGGGGATCTACACCTTC,CASSPPRQGIYTF
NA,TRBJ2-3,TRBV6-6,many,TGTGCCAGCAGTTATTCAGATACGCAGTATTTT,CASSYSDTQYF
TRBD1,TRBJ1-5,TRBV7-9,many,TGTGCCAGCAGCTTTCAGACAGGGGGCAACAATCAGCCCCAGCATTTT,CASSFQTGGNNQPQHF
TRBD1,TRBJ2-3,TRBV5-8,many,TGTGCCAGCAGCTGGTCGGGACAGGGGTGGAAGGATACGCAGTATTTT,CASSWSGQGWKDTQYF
TRBD1,TRBJ2-7,TRBV6-2/TRBV6-3,few,TGTGCCAGCAAGAAGACAGGGGCCTACGAGCAGTACTTC,CASKKTGAYEQYF
NA,TRBJ2-2,TRBV6-1,many,TGTGCCAGCAGCTGGGACTTCGGGGAGCTGTTTTTT,CASSWDFGELFF
NA,TRBJ2-7,TRBV20-1,medium-sized,TGCAGTGCTAGAGATCCCCCGGGAACGTCGCAGTACTTC,CSARDPPGTSQYF
NA,TRBJ2-4,TRBV15,once,TGTGCCACCAGCAGACACGTTCCCGGGAGAGAACTAGCCAAAAACATTCAGTACTTC,CATSRHVPGRELAKNIQYF
NA,TRBJ1-5,TRBV12-3/TRBV12-4,many,TGTGCCAGCAGTTTAGAGGTTCATAGCAATCAGCCCCAGCATTTT,CASSLEVHSNQPQHF
TRBD2,TRBJ2-3,TRBV7-9,many,TGTGCCAGCAGCCCCCCATTGCGGGGGGCCACAGATACGCAGTATTTT,CASSPPLRGATDTQYF
NA,TRBJ2-5,TRBV29-1,many,TGCAGCGGGGGACAAGAGACCCAGTACTTC,CSGGQETQYF
NA,TRBJ1-2,TRBV29-1,few,TGCAGCGTTGGGCCCACGGGCTACACCTTC,CSVGPTGYTF
NA,TRBJ1-5,TRBV7-2,many,TGTGCCAGCAGCTTTGACGGGGCCAGCAATCAGCCCCAGCATTTT,CASSFDGASNQPQHF
TRBD2,TRBJ2-5,TRBV5-1,many,TGCGCCAGCACCCCCTATATCGCGGGGGGGAAAGAGACCCAGTACTTC,CASTPYIAGGKETQYF
TRBD1,TRBJ2-7,TRBV29-1,many,TGCAGCGTTGAATTTGGGGACAGGGGTTACGAGCAGTACTTC,CSVEFGDRGYEQYF
TRBD2,TRBJ2-1,TRBV5-1,many,TGCGCCAGCAGCGGCACCGGGACTAGCGGGGGGGGCGGGTCCTACAATGAGCAGTTCTTC,CASSGTGTSGGGGSYNEQFF
NA,TRBJ1-3,TRBV7-6,many,TGTGCCAGCAGCTTAGGAGGGACACAGGTCATTGGAAACACCATATATTTT,CASSLGGTQVIGNTIYF
NA,TRBJ1-1,TRBV28,many,TGTGCCACCTGGGTTTATTCGAACACTGAAGCTTTCTTT,CATWVYSNTEAFF
NA,TRBJ2-1,TRBV14,NA,TGTGCCAGCAGCCAAGATAGATCAGTTGACAATGAGCAGTTCTTC,CASSQDRSVDNEQFF
NA,TRBJ2-5,TRBV7-2,many,TGTGCCAGCAGCTTAGGCCCCAACGGAGAGACCCAGTACTTC,CASSLGPNGETQYF
NA,TRBJ2-2,TRBV5-6,NA,TGTGCCAGCAGCCCTTCCGTACATGGTGACGGGGAGCTGTTTTTT,CASSPSVHGDGELFF
TRBD1,TRBJ1-1,TRBV7-8,NA,TGTGCCAGCAACCCCCAGGGGGGAGGAGTCCCTGAAGCTTACTTT,CASNPQGGGVPEAYF